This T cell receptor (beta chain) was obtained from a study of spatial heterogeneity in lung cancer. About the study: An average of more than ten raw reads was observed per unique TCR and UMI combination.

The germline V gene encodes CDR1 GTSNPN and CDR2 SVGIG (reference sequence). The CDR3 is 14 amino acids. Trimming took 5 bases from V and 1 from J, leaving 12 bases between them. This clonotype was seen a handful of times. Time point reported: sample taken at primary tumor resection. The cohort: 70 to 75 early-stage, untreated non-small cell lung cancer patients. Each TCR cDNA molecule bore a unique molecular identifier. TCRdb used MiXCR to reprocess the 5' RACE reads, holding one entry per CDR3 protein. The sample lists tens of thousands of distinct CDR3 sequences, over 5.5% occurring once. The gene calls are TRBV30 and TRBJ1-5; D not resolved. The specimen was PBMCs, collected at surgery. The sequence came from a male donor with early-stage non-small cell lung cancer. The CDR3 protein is CAWGPVRSNQPQHF. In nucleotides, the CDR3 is TGTGCCTGGGGACCCGTTCGAAGCAATCAGCCCCAGCATTTT.